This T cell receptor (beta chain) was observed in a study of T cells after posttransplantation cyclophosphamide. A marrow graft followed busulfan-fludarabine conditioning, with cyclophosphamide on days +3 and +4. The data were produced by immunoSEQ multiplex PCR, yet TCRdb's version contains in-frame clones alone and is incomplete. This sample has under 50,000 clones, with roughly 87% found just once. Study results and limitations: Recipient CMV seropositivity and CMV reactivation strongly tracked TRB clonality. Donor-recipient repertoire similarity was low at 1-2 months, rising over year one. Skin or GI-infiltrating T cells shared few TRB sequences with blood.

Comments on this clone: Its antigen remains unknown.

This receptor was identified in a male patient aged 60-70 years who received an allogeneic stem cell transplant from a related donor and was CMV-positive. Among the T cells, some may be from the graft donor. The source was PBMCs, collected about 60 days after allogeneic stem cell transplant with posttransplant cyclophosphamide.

The CDR3 nucleotides are TGTGCCAGCAGCTTAAGGACAGTGGGAAACACCATATATTTT. The encoded protein is CASSLRTVGNTIYF. This chain connects TRBV5-6 to TRBJ1-3, with D possibly matching TRBD1 (6 bases). V lost 2 bases and J 4 bases, leaving 10 bases between the germline ends. Germline V gene sequence: CDR1 SGHDT, CDR2 YYEEEE. The CDR3 loop spans 14 amino acids. Based on the CDR3 plus reference TRBV5-6 and TRBJ1-3, the full variable domain is DAGVTQSPTHLIKTRGQQVTLRCSPKSGHDTVSWYQQALGQGPQFIFQYYEEEERQRGNFPDRFSGHQFPNYSSELNVNALLLGDSALYLCASSLRTVGNTIYFGEGSWLTVV.